These 11 T cell receptor beta chains were sequenced from one sample in a study of OX40 agonist ivuxolimab in advanced cancers. Clones were sequenced by immunoSEQ multiplex PCR, and TCRdb holds only the in-frame ones, with some missing. The sample lists about 88,000 clones, approximately 85% seen once, with about 3.8% in the top ten. Specimen: CD4+ or CD8+ T cells sorted from blood, collected in a trial of the OX40 agonist ivuxolimab. These receptors all come from an adult with an advanced solid tumor such as melanoma, head and neck, liver or kidney cancer.

This chain connects TRBV4-1 to TRBJ1-1; D is unclear. Per the germline V gene, CDR1 is MGHRA and CDR2 is YSYEKL. With 2 bases removed from V and 0 bases from J, the gap between germline ends came to 1 base. This CDR3 has 12 residues. The CDR3: CASSQMNTEAFF. CDR3 DNA: TGCGCCAGCAGCCAAATGAACACTGAAGCTTTCTTT.

The chain combines TRBV19 with TRBJ2-1; 14 bases align to TRBD2. Germline CDR1 and CDR2: LNHDA and SQIVND (reference sequence). With V trimmed by 10 bases and J by 1 base, 3 bases remained unmatched. The CDR3 covers 15 residues. The CDR3 reads CATGTSGSSYNEQFF. In nucleotides, the CDR3 is TGTGCCACAGGGACTAGCGGGAGTTCCTACAATGAGCAGTTCTTC.

This rearrangement joins TRBV4-1 to TRBJ1-1; tentative D call: TRBD1 (5 bases). Trimming stripped 0 bases from V and 6 bases from J, with 11 bases between. CDR1 is MGHRA and CDR2 is YSYEKL in the germline V gene. The CDR3 runs 14 residues. As DNA, the CDR3 is TGCGCCAGCAGCCAAGATGAGGGGAGGGCTGAAGCTTTCTTT. Its protein is CASSQDEGRAEAFF.

The chain couples TRBV5-6 to TRBJ1-5; 8 nucleotides match TRBD1. Germline CDR1 and CDR2: SGHDT and YYEEEE. The CDR3 is made up of 15 amino acids. Trimming cost V 1 base and J 1 base; bases outside gene matches: 1. The DNA for the CDR3 is TGTGCCAGCAGCTTGACAGGGGGGAGCAATCAGCCCCAGCATTTT. Translating it yields CASSLTGGSNQPQHF.

This clone was found once. CDR3 amino acids: CASIPGLGGEQYF. CDR3 nucleotide sequence: TGTGCCAGCATTCCGGGACTAGGAGGAGAGCAGTACTTC. The J gene is TRBJ2-7, the V gene TRBV5-5; 8 bases align to TRBD2. CDR1 and CDR2 (germline): SGHKS, YYEKEE (reference sequence). The CDR3 is 13 amino acids. V lost 6 bases and J lost 7; bases outside the gene matches: 9.

This chain links TRBV6-1 with TRBJ1-4; D unresolved. Germline V CDR1 and CDR2: MNHNS, SASEGT. The CDR3 is 13 amino acids. V dropped 3 bases and J dropped 7 bases, with 9 bases sitting between them. The CDR3 DNA follows: TGTGCCAGCAGTGACGGGGATATTGAAAAACTGTTTTTT. The encoded protein is CASSDGDIEKLFF.

The DNA of the CDR3 is TGTGCCAGCAGTTTAGCCCGTGACCTGGTCGGCGAAAAACTGTTTTTT. It codes for CASSLARDLVGEKLFF. The chain carries TRBV27 and TRBJ1-4; the D is unclear. Germline V gene sequence: CDR1 MNHEY, CDR2 SMNVEV (reference sequence). Between the trimmed V and J ends, which lost 2 bases and 8 bases, there was a span of 18 bases. The CDR3 contains 16 residues.

V is TRBV28 and J is TRBJ1-5; 8 nucleotides match TRBD1. Germline lookup yields CDR1 MDHEN and CDR2 SYDVKM. The length of the CDR3 is 14 residues. V trimming: 10 bases; J trimming: 7 bases; junction bases outside the gene matches: 12. CDR3 protein: CAMHPDRGGQPQHF. CDR3 DNA: TGTGCCATGCACCCCGACAGGGGCGGGCAGCCCCAGCATTTT.

This rearrangement joins TRBV6-6 to TRBJ1-1, with D possibly TRBD1 on 5 matching bases. With 7 bases removed from V and 1 base from J, the gap between germline ends came to 7 bases. CDR3 length: 12 residues. Germline CDR1 MNHNY, CDR2 SVGAGI (reference sequence). In nucleotides, the CDR3 is TGTGCCAGCAATCAGGGGAACACTGAAGCTTTCTTT. It codes for CASNQGNTEAFF.

This clone was counted only a few times. CDR3: CASSAQSTEPSGNTIYF. For the CDR3, the DNA is TGTGCCAGCAGCGCCCAATCGACAGAGCCATCTGGAAACACCATATATTTT. The chain carries TRBV9 and TRBJ1-3; D might be TRBD1 (5 bases). Germline V CDR1 and CDR2: SGDLS, YYNGEE. CDR3 length equals 17 residues. Trimming removed 3 bases at V and 1 base at J, with 17 bases between.

In DNA form, the CDR3 reads TGTGCCAGTAGTATTTTTGCAGCCACCCGCTATGGCTACACCTTC. This gives the protein CASSIFAATRYGYTF. This chain joins TRBV19 and TRBJ1-2, with unresolved D. This CDR3 is 15 amino acids long. Germline values: CDR1 LNHDA, CDR2 SQIVND (reference sequence). The V and J ends lost 3 bases and 4 bases respectively, with 15 bases between them.